The clone carrying this T cell receptor (beta chain) was detected ten times or more. Scientists amplified the TCR beta CDR3 regions from RNA transcripts. RT-PCR with HTBI primers came first, then second-round multiplex PCR. MiXCR, applied by TCRdb to the multiplex PCR reads, yields one record per CDR3 protein. There are roughly 500,000 distinct CDR3 sequences in the sample; around 14% occur only once, and around 9.8% lies in the top ten. This sample is drawn from a study of Graves' ophthalmopathy and Graves' hyperthyroidism. From germline, CDR1 is SEHNR and CDR2 FQNEAQ (reference sequence). CDR3 length: 13 amino acids. V was pared by 7 bases and J by 2 bases, with 11 bases between.

This sequence was found in a woman in her 30s with Graves' ophthalmopathy. The chain has TRBV7-9 and TRBJ1-2, with D uncertain. Sequencing input: blood. Here the CDR3 reads CASNLDGNYGYTF. The CDR3 DNA follows: TGTGCCAGCAACCTCGACGGAAACTATGGCTACACCTTC.